Below are 27 T cell receptor beta chains sequenced from a single sample in a study of identical twins. TCRdb redid the calling of the 5' RACE reads with MiXCR, one entry per CDR3 protein. The top ten clones hold 0.44% of a sample with about 530,000 distinct CDR3 sequences, approximately 16% of them seen once. The same data also contributed to another study, on yellow fever vaccine responses in identical twins.

Sequenced sample: CD4+ T cells sorted from blood. The receptor source for this set is a woman between 18 and 30 years old in good health.

V and J are TRBV15 and TRBJ2-4, with 11 bases lining up with TRBD2. In germline, CDR1 is LNHNV, CDR2 YYDKDF (reference sequence). V lost 1 base and J lost 6; bases outside the gene matches: 5. The CDR3 consists of 16 residues. In nucleotides, the CDR3 is TGTGCCACCAGCAGAGGAGGACTAGCGGGCGTAAACATTCAGTACTTC. Translation: CATSRGGLAGVNIQYF.

J is TRBJ2-1 and V is TRBV7-3; a possible D gene is TRBD2 (6 bases). V lost 3 bases to trimming and J lost 10 bases, with 13 bases between them. This CDR3 contains 13 residues. Germline CDR1 and CDR2: SGHTA and FQGTGA. The CDR3 here is CASSFGAGSEQFF. The CDR3, as DNA: TGTGCCAGCAGCTTTGGCGCGGGAAGCGAGCAGTTCTTC.

This clonotype was observed a handful of times. This rearrangement joins TRBV6-6 to TRBJ1-4, with D perhaps TRBD1 (5 bases). Germline V lookup: CDR1 MNHNY, CDR2 SVGAGI (reference sequence). The V end lost 3 bases, the J end lost 8 bases, and 10 bases lay between the germline ends. The CDR3 extends over 13 amino acids. DNA of the CDR3: TGTGCCAGCAGTTATGACAGCAGGGAAAAACTGTTTTTT. It translates to CASSYDSREKLFF.

The J gene is TRBJ2-7, the V gene TRBV9; 11 nucleotides match TRBD2. J lost 3 bases, V lost 5 bases, and 13 bases had no gene match. The CDR3 extends over 17 amino acids. Germline CDR1 is SGDLS and CDR2 is YYNGEE. CDR3 amino acids: CASSLTSGGSSLYEQYF. The CDR3 DNA sequence: TGTGCCAGCAGTCTTACTAGCGGGGGTTCCTCCCTCTACGAGCAGTACTTC.

The chain employs TRBV12-3 or TRBV12-4 and TRBJ1-6; perhaps TRBD1 as D (6 bases). The CDR3 totals 15 residues. Trimming left V 6 bases short and J 10 bases short, with 19 bases between. The CDR3 DNA follows: TGTGCCAGCAGCCCGGACAGCGTCCTAGGGTCACCCCTCCACTTT. Amino acid sequence: CASSPDSVLGSPLHF.

A few counts support this clonotype. The chain uses TRBV5-1 and TRBJ2-7; 7 positions agree with TRBD2. Germline V gene lookup returns CDR1 SGHRS and CDR2 YFSETQ. The ends lost 4 bases at V and 0 bases at J; junction bases unmatched: 22. The CDR3 contains 20 residues. Written as DNA, the CDR3 is TGCGCCAGCAGCACCCCCACATCGGGCGGGAGTGCCCTCCGCTCCTACGAGCAGTACTTC. Translated: CASSTPTSGGSALRSYEQYF.

In its sample, this clonotype was seen a few times. V gene TRBV18 combines with J gene TRBJ1-2; 8 nucleotides line up with TRBD1. CDR1 and CDR2 from the germline V gene are KGHSH and LQKENI. The CDR3 is made up of 13 amino acids. J lost 7 bases, V lost 3 bases, and 4 bases had no gene match. The CDR3 reads CASSPQGAIGYTF. Here the CDR3 DNA reads TGTGCCAGCTCACCCCAGGGGGCCATTGGCTACACCTTC.

The CDR3, as DNA: TGTGCCAGCAGCTTAGCGCCGGGGAAAAACACTGAAGCTTTCTTT. Translation: CASSLAPGKNTEAFF. V usage is TRBV7-8 and J usage is TRBJ1-1; D is unclear. Looked up from germline, CDR1 is SGHVS and CDR2 is FQNEAQ. CDR3 length equals 15 residues. Trimming stripped 0 bases from V and 2 bases from J, with 10 bases between.

This clonotype was observed a few times. The CDR3 DNA reads as TGTGCCAGCAGTTACCAGGTTAGCGGGAGCGCTTACGAGCAGTACTTC. Its translation: CASSYQVSGSAYEQYF. The V call is TRBV6-5, the J call TRBJ2-7; TRBD2 agrees at 9 bases. V was pared by 2 bases and J by 4 bases, with 9 bases of the junction left unmatched. The CDR3 is 16 residues long. CDR1 MNHEY and CDR2 SVGAGI come from the germline V gene.

The chain joins TRBV21-1 to TRBJ2-5; no DNA check was done on the table's D call, TRBD1. TRBV21-1 is given as a pseudogene. There are 15 residues in the CDR3. The CDR3 DNA follows: TGTGCCAGCAGCGCCCGGGACAGGACTCAAGAGACCCAGTACTTC. Translation: CASSARDRTQETQYF.

This clonotype was observed a handful of times. V usage is TRBV12-3 or TRBV12-4 and J usage is TRBJ2-5, with 13 bases fitting TRBD2. The CDR3 is 18 amino acids. V lost 8 bases, J lost 5 bases, and 17 bases stayed unmatched. CDR3 loop: CASGLGLFRLAGGETQYF. CDR3 nucleotides: TGTGCCAGCGGACTGGGCCTCTTCCGACTAGCGGGAGGCGAGACCCAGTACTTC.

This clonotype was counted a few times. The chain couples TRBV12-3 or TRBV12-4 to TRBJ2-1; D perhaps matches TRBD2 (6 bases). V was trimmed by 6 bases and J by 0 bases, leaving 15 bases between them. This CDR3 is built from 16 residues. CDR3 amino acids: CASSRRDLSSYNEQFF. The CDR3 DNA reads as TGTGCCAGCAGCCGCCGGGACTTGAGCTCCTACAATGAGCAGTTCTTC.

V is TRBV3-1 and J is TRBJ2-1; D unresolved. Trimming cost V 3 bases and J 4 bases, with 13 bases left between them. Looked up from germline, CDR1 is LGHDT and CDR2 is YNNKEL (reference sequence). The CDR3 has 15 residues. The DNA for the CDR3 is TGTGCCAGCAGCCACAGTATGAGACCTTACAATGAGCAGTTCTTC. Translated, it gives CASSHSMRPYNEQFF.

This clonotype was counted a few times. This chain joins TRBV10-3 and TRBJ2-1; 10 nucleotides align to TRBD2. J gave up 6 bases and V 11 bases, and 10 bases lay outside the gene matches. Germline-derived CDR1 and CDR2 are ENHRY and SYGVKD. This CDR3 has 14 residues. CDR3 sequence reads: CASSGTSDSNEQFF. The CDR3 bases are TGTGCCTCCTCCGGGACTAGCGATTCCAATGAGCAGTTCTTC.

The V gene is TRBV18, the J gene TRBJ2-4, with 10 bases lining up with TRBD1. Germline loops: CDR1 KGHSH, CDR2 LQKENI. Losses at the gene ends were 3 bases for V and 10 bases for J; bases not matched to a gene: 15. The CDR3 spans 17 residues. This CDR3 reads CASSPQTTGTGVWIQYF. The CDR3 region has the DNA TGTGCCAGCTCACCGCAAACAACCGGGACAGGGGTGTGGATTCAGTACTTC.

This clonotype was seen only a few times. The chain is built from TRBV27 and TRBJ2-1; D not certain. From germline, CDR1 is MNHEY and CDR2 SMNVEV (reference sequence). Trimming took off 6 bases at V and 8 bases at J, with 17 bases between the two ends. The CDR3 loop spans 14 amino acids. In DNA form, the CDR3 reads TGTGCCAGCAGCACTTCGGGCTCCCGGGATGAGCAGTTCTTC. Protein product: CASSTSGSRDEQFF.

This sequence joins TRBV3-1 and TRBJ2-1; 7 bases are a match to TRBD2. The length of the CDR3 is 15 residues. CDR1 and CDR2 (germline): LGHDT, YNNKEL (reference sequence). V shed 4 bases, J shed 4 bases, and the junction held 7 bases outside the gene matches. CDR3 protein: CASSLLTSRYNEQFF. CDR3 nucleotides: TGTGCCAGCAGCCTCCTGACTAGCAGGTACAATGAGCAGTTCTTC.

V is TRBV5-1 and J is TRBJ2-5; a weak D match, TRBD2 (5 bases). Germline values: CDR1 SGHRS, CDR2 YFSETQ. V gave up 2 bases and J gave up 4 bases, with 9 bases separating them. The CDR3 consists of 13 residues. The CDR3, as DNA: TGCGCCAGCAGCTTCCGGGAAGGAGAGACCCAGTACTTC. Its translation: CASSFREGETQYF.

This clonotype has more than one count but fewer than ten. The chain links TRBV11-2 to TRBJ2-7, with D possibly being TRBD1 (6 bases). Looked up from germline, CDR1 is SGHAT and CDR2 is FQNNGV. There are 14 residues in the CDR3. V dropped 5 bases and J dropped 3 bases, with 14 bases sitting between them. The CDR3 protein is CASSQQYRDYEQYF. DNA for the CDR3: TGTGCCAGCAGCCAACAATACAGGGACTACGAGCAGTACTTC.

The chain recombines TRBV29-1 with TRBJ1-2, with 8 bases that match TRBD1. Germline CDR1 SQVTM, CDR2 ANQGSEA. CDR3 length: 11 amino acids. V lost 7 bases, J lost 5 bases, and 3 bases stayed unmatched. CDR3 in amino acids: CSDRGSYGYTF. The CDR3 DNA follows: TGCAGCGACAGGGGGTCATATGGCTACACCTTC. Complete variable domain (other parts from reference TRBV29-1 and TRBJ1-2): SAVISQKPSRDICQRGTSLTIQCQVDSQVTMMFWYRQQPGQSLTLIATANQGSEATYESGFVIDKFPISRPNLTFSTLTVSNMSPEDSSIYLCSDRGSYGYTFGSGTRLTVV.

The chain combines TRBV12-3 or TRBV12-4 with TRBJ2-7, with no clear D. This CDR3 comprises 13 residues. V lost 6 bases to trimming and J lost 6 bases, with 15 bases between them. CDR3 region: CASRQNTLGEQYF. CDR3 nucleotides: TGTGCCAGCAGGCAAAACACGCTGGGCGAGCAGTACTTC.

J is TRBJ2-3 and V is TRBV11-2; perhaps TRBD1 as D (6 bases). Deletions cut 3 bases from V and 5 bases from J, with 15 bases between. Germline assignment: CDR1 SGHAT and CDR2 FQNNGV. The CDR3 has 15 residues. The CDR3 DNA is TGTGCCAGCAGCTTCTTGGGGGCCAGTAGAGATACGCAGTATTTT. Protein product: CASSFLGASRDTQYF.

This clonotype appeared a few times. The rearrangement joins TRBV3-1 to TRBJ2-2; 7 bases are a match to TRBD2. The CDR3 is 15 residues long. Germline loops: CDR1 LGHDT, CDR2 YNNKEL (reference sequence). Germline trimming cut 3 bases from V and 1 base from J; bases unmatched to any gene: 2. This chain's CDR3 is CASSQSGKNTGELFF. CDR3 sequence (DNA): TGTGCCAGCAGCCAGAGCGGGAAGAACACCGGGGAGCTGTTTTTT.

The V and J genes are TRBV20-1 and TRBJ1-2, with D perhaps matching TRBD1 (6 bases). The CDR3 covers 15 residues. Trimming pared 0 bases from V and 2 bases from J, leaving 13 bases between. Germline V lookup: CDR1 DFQATT, CDR2 SNEGSKA (reference sequence). This chain's CDR3 is CSARETGTPNYGYTF. In nucleotides, the CDR3 is TGCAGTGCTAGAGAAACCGGGACACCAAACTATGGCTACACCTTC.

The chain has TRBV7-9 and TRBJ2-7; no reliable D call. Between the trimmed V and J ends, which lost 2 bases and 5 bases, there was a span of 4 bases. This CDR3 has 11 amino acids. Germline assignment: CDR1 SEHNR and CDR2 FQNEAQ (reference sequence). In DNA, the CDR3 is TGTGCCAGCAGCTTATTAAACGAGCAGTACTTC. Encoded protein: CASSLLNEQYF.

The DNA for the CDR3 is TGTGCCAGCAGCCATACCAGGGTTCAAGCTTGGGCCAACGTCCTGACTTTC. As protein: CASSHTRVQAWANVLTF. The genes are TRBV12-3 or TRBV12-4 and TRBJ2-6; D is possibly TRBD1 (5 bases). The CDR3 is made up of 17 amino acids. V was shortened by 6 bases and J by 5 bases, with 20 bases between the two germline ends.

The rearrangement joins TRBV20-1 to TRBJ2-3, with 11 nucleotides matching TRBD2. Germline CDR1 and CDR2: DFQATT and SNEGSKA (reference sequence). J was trimmed by 0 bases and V by 2 bases; bases with no gene match: 16. The CDR3 has 20 residues. The CDR3 coding sequence is TGCAGTGCTAGATTATTCCCCACTAGCGGGGGCCGAATTAGCACAGATACGCAGTATTTT. It codes for CSARLFPTSGGRISTDTQYF.